Listed below are T cell receptor beta chains from one sample, sequenced in a study of cytomegalovirus exposure and HLA in healthy donors. Profiling relied on immunoSEQ multiplex PCR, and the TCRdb table lists in-frame clones only, not all of them. The profile shows roughly 61,000 clones, over 75% of them singletons. Sequencing input: PBMCs. Receptor source: a male donor in good health and CMV-seronegative. Each CDR3 is given with its conserved first and last residue. The D gene is left open where the match is weak. For some rows the clone size is stated as once, few or many, or as a class when expanded; others skip it.

CASNTRQGRNEQFF,TGTGCCAGCAACACGAGACAGGGTCGGAATGAGCAGTTCTTC,TRBJ2-1,TRBV28,.,TRBD1
CASTLGGDAGYTF,TGTGCCAGCACCCTGGGCGGGGACGCTGGCTACACCTTC,TRBJ1-2,TRBV25-1,.,.
CSAPVGGYTF,TGCAGTGCCCCAGTGGGCGGCTACACCTTC,TRBJ1-2,TRBV20-1,.,.
CASSSPRERPRGYTF,TGCGCCAGCAGCTCGCCCCGGGAACGACCTAGGGGCTACACCTTC,TRBJ1-2,TRBV4-3,.,.
CASSLGGGQNSGNTIYF,TGTGCCAGCAGCCTAGGGGGGGGACAAAACTCTGGAAACACCATATATTTT,TRBJ1-3,TRBV9,.,.
CASSKQDSYNQPQHF,TGTGCCAGCAGCAAACAGGATAGTTACAATCAGCCCCAGCATTTT,TRBJ1-5,TRBV21-1,.,.
CASSEARALAKNIQYF,TGTGCCAGCAGTGAAGCGCGGGCTCTAGCCAAAAACATTCAGTACTTC,TRBJ2-4,TRBV6-1,.,.
CASSSGGTGGGYTF,TGTGCCAGCAGTTCCGGCGGGACAGGGGGTGGCTACACCTTC,TRBJ1-2,TRBV28,.,TRBD1
CASSVKGRGQSFNTEAFF,TGTGCCAGCAGCGTAAAGGGAAGGGGACAGTCGTTCAACACTGAAGCTTTCTTT,TRBJ1-1,TRBV9,few,TRBD1
CAWREGAGLSGNTIYF,TGTGCCTGGAGGGAAGGGGCAGGCCTATCTGGAAACACCATATATTTT,TRBJ1-3,TRBV30,.,.
CASSLAVPNTEAFF,TGTGCCAGCAGCTTGGCAGTTCCGAACACTGAAGCTTTCTTT,TRBJ1-1,TRBV5-6,.,.
CASSDTGLGNTIYF,TGTGCCAGTAGTGATACAGGGCTGGGAAACACCATATATTTT,TRBJ1-3,TRBV19,few,.
CASSAGGLSYEQYF,TGTGCCAGCAGCGCTGGGGGACTCTCCTACGAGCAGTACTTC,TRBJ2-7,TRBV7-9,.,.
CASIAGGWADTQYF,TGTGCCAGCATCGCGGGGGGATGGGCAGATACGCAGTATTTT,TRBJ2-3,TRBV6-1,.,TRBD2
CASSLGQSYGYTF,TGTGCCAGCAGCTTGGGCCAGTCCTATGGCTACACCTTC,TRBJ1-2,TRBV5-6,.,.
CASSEASLTSGGRTDTQYF,TGTGCCAGCAGTGAAGCGTCGTTGACTAGCGGGGGCCGCACAGATACGCAGTATTTT,TRBJ2-3,TRBV6-1,.,TRBD2
CASSFRGSDGELFF,TGTGCCAGCAGCTTCAGAGGCTCCGACGGGGAGCTGTTTTTT,TRBJ2-2,TRBV5-5,.,.
CASSYSASYGYTF,TGTGCCAGCAGTTACTCGGCATCATATGGCTACACCTTC,TRBJ1-2,TRBV6-5,.,.
CASSLGLSQPYEQYF,TGTGCCAGCAGCTTAGGATTATCACAGCCCTACGAGCAGTACTTC,TRBJ2-7,TRBV7-2,.,.
CASSSGQGPENTEAFF,TGTGCCAGCAGCTCCGGACAGGGGCCTGAGAACACTGAAGCTTTCTTT,TRBJ1-1,TRBV7-3,once,TRBD1
CASSSGLSSGLQYF,TGTGCCAGCAGCTCAGGGCTTTCTAGCGGGTTGCAGTATTTT,TRBJ2-3,TRBV7-3,.,TRBD2
CASSQDWGQTEKLFF,TGCGCCAGCAGCCAAGATTGGGGACAGACCGAAAAACTGTTTTTT,TRBJ1-4,TRBV4-3,.,TRBD1
CASSQRTGEAFF,TGTGCCAGTAGTCAGAGGACAGGGGAAGCTTTCTTT,TRBJ1-1,TRBV19,.,TRBD1
CASTQGPVGPQHF,TGTGCCAGTACACAGGGGCCGGTCGGGCCCCAGCATTTT,TRBJ1-5,TRBV19,.,TRBD1
CASSGDSGYTF,TGTGCCAGTAGCGGGGATTCAGGCTACACCTTC,TRBJ1-2,TRBV19,.,.
CASSHRSGGANTQYF,TGTGCCAGCAGCCATCGTAGCGGGGGGGCGAATACGCAGTATTTT,TRBJ2-3,TRBV14,.,TRBD2
CASSPYRDQETQYF,TGTGCCAGCAGCCCATACAGGGATCAAGAGACCCAGTACTTC,TRBJ2-5,TRBV7-2,.,.
CASSDRANYGYTF,TGTGCCAGCAGCGACAGGGCTAACTATGGCTACACCTTC,TRBJ1-2,TRBV5-4,few,TRBD1
CASSSRGASGFDTDTQYF,TGTGCCAGCAGTTCCAGGGGGGCTAGCGGGTTTGACACAGATACGCAGTATTTT,TRBJ2-3,TRBV28,.,.
CASTRGGGGYEQYF,TGTGCCAGCACCCGAGGGGGAGGGGGCTACGAGCAGTACTTC,TRBJ2-7,TRBV13,.,.
CASSPRGGASYNEQFF,TGTGCTAGCAGCCCCCGAGGGGGGGCCTCCTACAATGAGCAGTTCTTC,TRBJ2-1,TRBV7-7,few,.
CASTAGELSNEKLFF,TGTGCCAGCACGGCAGGGGAGTTGTCTAATGAAAAACTGTTTTTT,TRBJ1-4,TRBV2,.,.
CASSILLSYGYTF,TGTGCCAGTAGTATCCTCCTCAGCTATGGCTACACCTTC,TRBJ1-2,TRBV19,few,.
CASSFEMNTEAFF,TGTGCCAGCAGCTTTGAGATGAACACTGAAGCTTTCTTT,TRBJ1-1,TRBV7-8,.,.